Below, 4 T cell receptor beta chains from the same sample are listed, as sequenced in a study of shared clonotypes between healthy human individuals. The repertoire was sequenced with immunoSEQ multiplex PCR; TCRdb's copy has only in-frame clones and lacks some. The sample comprises about 2 million clones, 90% to 95% of which are singletons, and roughly 0.13% rests with the top ten. Specimen: naive CD4+ T cells sorted from blood. Described subset: CD45RA+ positively selected. The receptor set was obtained from a man between 18 and 29 years old in good health.

This chain uses TRBV5-1 with TRBJ1-6; 7 bases align to TRBD1. This CDR3 region has 14 residues. The ends lost 4 bases at V and 9 bases at J; junction bases unmatched: 7. Germline V gives CDR1 SGHRS, CDR2 YFSETQ. The CDR3 loop is CASSQTGLGSPLHF. CDR3 nucleotides: TGCGCCAGCAGCCAGACAGGGTTGGGTTCACCCCTCCACTTT.

The chain has TRBV6-5 and TRBJ1-1; D is possibly TRBD1 (5 bases). Trimming stripped 2 bases from V and 0 bases from J, with 13 bases between. Germline loops: CDR1 MNHEY, CDR2 SVGAGI. The CDR3 is 16 amino acids. Here the CDR3 DNA reads TGTGCCAGCAGTTACGGGGGTGGCGGACTGAACACTGAAGCTTTCTTT. It codes for CASSYGGGGLNTEAFF.

V gene TRBV7-2 combines with J gene TRBJ1-4, with TRBD1 matching 7 bases. The CDR3 loop spans 16 amino acids. Germline CDR1 is SGHTA and CDR2 is FQGNSA. V lost 3 bases, J lost 7 bases, and 11 bases stayed unmatched. CDR3 sequence (DNA): TGTGCCAGCAGCTTTACTACGACAGGGAGGGCTGAAAAACTGTTTTTT. Encoded protein: CASSFTTTGRAEKLFF.

This clone was seen just once. The chain couples TRBV4-3 to TRBJ2-7; tentative D call: TRBD2 (6 bases). Germline V gene sequence: CDR1 LGHNA, CDR2 YSLEER. Trimming shortened V by 0 bases and J by 0 bases, and 9 bases separated the two germline ends. This CDR3 is 15 amino acids long. This CDR3 is CASSQETSISYEQYF. CDR3 nucleotides: TGCGCCAGCAGCCAAGAAACTAGCATCTCCTACGAGCAGTACTTC.